This T cell receptor beta chain was identified in a study of response to subunit inactivated influenza vaccine. Regarding the study as a whole: Every seasonal influenza vaccination brings in few new T cells, the authors suggested.

One entry per CDR3 protein results from TCRdb running MiXCR on the RT-PCR reads. The data hold approximately 530,000 distinct CDR3 sequences, with 6.5% to 8% observed a single time. The table lists this clonotype with many counts. Its matching antigen is unknown. The CDR3 loop spans 17 amino acids. Germline lookup yields CDR1 KGHDR and CDR2 SFDVKD. V lost 2 bases and J lost 6; bases outside the gene matches: 8. The receptor was derived from a man aged 45 to 70 who received an inactivated influenza vaccine. The sequencing used PBMCs from blood, collected less than 30 months after vaccination. The rearrangement joins TRBV24-1 to TRBJ2-1; 11 bases fit TRBD2. CDR3 protein: CATSDSSGRNFVNEQFF. CDR3 bases: TGTGCCACCAGTGATTCTAGCGGGAGGAATTTTGTCAATGAGCAGTTCTTC.